This T cell receptor (beta chain) was obtained from a study of T cells in Graves' hyperthyroidism and ophthalmopathy. There were TCR beta CDR3 regions amplified from RNA transcripts. HTBI primers drove first-round RT-PCR of the TCR CDR3. TCRdb itself ran the multiplex PCR reads through MiXCR, one entry per CDR3 protein. The sample yields fewer than 650,000 distinct CDR3 sequences, about 14% seen once. CDR3 size: 16 residues. The trim removed 5 bases at V and 6 bases at J, leaving 10 bases unmatched. CDR1 SGHTA and CDR2 FQGTGA come from the germline V gene. This clonotype showed up many times. The chain uses TRBV7-3 and TRBJ2-1, with 10 bases that match TRBD2. The sample comprised blood. This clonotype originated in a woman younger than 45 with Graves' hyperthyroidism that later progressed to Graves' ophthalmopathy. CDR3 residues: CASSASSGSGVNEQFF. The CDR3 DNA follows: TGTGCCAGCAGCGCATCTAGCGGGAGCGGTGTCAATGAGCAGTTCTTC.